The TCR beta chain under discussion was sequenced for a study of blood T cell repertoires in COVID-19. The ends were cut back, 6 bases at V and 2 bases at J, with 8 bases in the middle. CDR1 and CDR2 from the germline V gene are ENHRY and SYGVKD. CDR3 size: 12 residues. Data came from immunoSEQ multiplex PCR; TCRdb stores just in-frame clones and leaves some out. Among 200,000 to 300,000 clones listed, around 84% were seen once. The sample consisted of peripheral blood. This receptor was identified in a man aged 60 to 75 with acute or convalescent COVID-19. The rearrangement links TRBV10-3 to TRBJ2-7; TRBD1 is a possible D gene (6 bases). The CDR3 loop reads CAIRDRTYEQYF. CDR3 bases: TGTGCCATCAGGGACAGAACCTACGAGCAGTACTTC.